This T cell receptor (beta chain) was profiled in a study of blood T cell repertoires in COVID-19 (dated by TCRdb to 2020 to 2021). Turning to the overall study: Collaborator samples came from the United States, Italy and Spain and covered acute and convalescent phases of COVID-19. The prospective study material was composed of cDNA or gDNA derived from T cells, B-cell-depleted T cells, or PBMCs. Subjects who had been exposed to COVID-19, were actively infected with it, or had recovered from it provided the deeply sampled blood TCRbeta repertoires that made up the dataset. The repertoires were released in a freely available public database meant as a resource for research on the immune response to SARS-CoV-2. Samples were obtained from the ongoing ImmuneRACE study (first 160 participants) and from 1,200 or so subjects provided by 6 global collaborators. A de-identified subject ID, COVID-19 status, age in years and sex were almost always included in the sample metadata. HLA class I and class II types, where available, came from metadata supplied by the sample provider rather than from assay-based typing. Summary of the overall study and its limitations: Clinical and demographic metadata were provided uncurated, with the amount varying by source and participant.

TCRbeta CDR3 regions were amplified from genomic DNA using the immunoSEQ Assay, a bias-controlled multiplex PCR. In the paper's pipeline: Within the assay, amplification of reference gene primers was used to estimate how many nucleated cells each sample contained. Sequence reads were collapsed and filtered to measure the absolute abundance of every unique TCRbeta CDR3 rearrangement. For each sample, productive Simpson clonality was calculated as the square root of Simpson's diversity index over productive rearrangements. TCRdb mirrors the immuneACCESS table, restricted to in-frame sequences. Some clones are absent from its copies; in checked studies, under half trace to an unresolved V gene, and the reason for the others is unknown. V, J and clone size were drawn from that table, and D and trimming were deduced from the DNA. This sample gives 150,000 to 200,000 clones in total; 80% to 85% of them show up just once. Together, the top ten hold more than 3% of the sample.

Participants in the prospective study were aged roughly 18 to 89 years, lived in 20 to 30 United States geographic areas, and enrolled through a virtual design. In the prospective study, cohorts were assigned on the basis of participant-reported clinical history obtained from a screening survey and a study questionnaire. Exposed participants had been in contact with someone with a PCR-confirmed or clinician-diagnosed COVID-19 case within 2 weeks of study entry. Each participant in the prospective study had whole blood, serum and a nasopharyngeal or oropharyngeal swab collected by mobile phlebotomists. Additional blood draws and questionnaires over an approximately 2-month period could optionally be provided by prospective study participants. Prospective study blood samples were shipped either frozen or at room temperature before DNA extraction. The CDR3 covers 15 residues, taking in both the cysteine and the phenylalanine. Just the 45-base CDR3 DNA is kept, in frame starting at base 1. For CDR1 and CDR2, the germline V gene (reference sequence) lists SEHNR and FQNEAQ. Trimming takes 2 bases from V and 8 bases from J, and the germline ends sit 15 bases apart.

Details on this clone: The antigen it binds to is not known. There are no base qualities to consult, and no much larger clone falls within one base.

Source material: PBMCs or T cells enriched from blood (not recorded which). The sequence joins TRBV7-9 to TRBJ1-4, with no confident D gene call. This receptor was obtained from a woman in her twenties or thirties who had been exposed to COVID-19. The DNA is as follows: TGTGCCAGCAGCTTATCTTCGGGTTTTGAGGAAAAACTGTTTTTT. This sequence encodes CASSLSSGFEEKLFF.